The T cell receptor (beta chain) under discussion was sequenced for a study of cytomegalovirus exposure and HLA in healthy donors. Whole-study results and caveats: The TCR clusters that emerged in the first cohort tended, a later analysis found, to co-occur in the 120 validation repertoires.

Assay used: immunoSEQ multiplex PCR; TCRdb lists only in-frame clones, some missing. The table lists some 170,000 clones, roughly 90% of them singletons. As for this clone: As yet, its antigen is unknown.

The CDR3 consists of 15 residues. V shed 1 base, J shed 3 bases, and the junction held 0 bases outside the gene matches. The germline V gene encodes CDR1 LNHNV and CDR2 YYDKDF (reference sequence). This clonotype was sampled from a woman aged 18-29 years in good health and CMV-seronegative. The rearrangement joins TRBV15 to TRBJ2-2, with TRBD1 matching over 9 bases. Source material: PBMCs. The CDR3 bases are TGTGCCACCAGCAGAGGGGACAGGGACACCGGGGAGCTGTTTTTT. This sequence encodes CATSRGDRDTGELFF.